These 29 T cell receptor beta chains came from one sample sequenced in a study of T cell clonotyping in hematopoietic cell transplantation. Profiling relied on immunoSEQ multiplex PCR, and the TCRdb table lists in-frame clones only, not all of them. The sample includes roughly 30,000 clones, about 74% of them seen just once. Time point reported: recipient sample about 28 days before transplant, after cytoreduction. Sequenced here: peripheral blood mononuclear cells, sampled before stem cell transplant. All receptors come from a woman aged 25 to 39 with chronic myeloid leukemia. Some clones in this sample may be carry-over from other donors' samples.

The V gene is TRBV7-2, the J gene TRBJ1-4, with a possible D match to TRBD1 (5 bases). The V and J ends lost 6 bases and 8 bases respectively, with 16 bases between them. This CDR3 is 14 amino acids long. CDR1 SGHTA and CDR2 FQGNSA come from the germline V gene. The CDR3 is CASREGRGYEKLFF. The DNA for the CDR3 is TGTGCCAGCAGGGAGGGTAGGGGCTACGAAAAACTGTTTTTT.

V usage is TRBV6-5 and J usage is TRBJ1-5; tentatively, D is TRBD1 (5 bases). V gave up 4 bases and J gave up 4 bases, with 11 bases separating them. Looked up from germline, CDR1 is MNHEY and CDR2 is SVGAGI. CDR3 length: 14 residues. In DNA, the CDR3 is TGTGCCAGCAGTTCCCCGGGGCGGAATCAGCCCCAGCATTTT. It codes for CASSSPGRNQPQHF.

The chain joins TRBV7-9 to TRBJ2-5; 8 nucleotides agree with TRBD1. Trimming cost V 3 bases and J 5 bases; bases outside gene matches: 5. This CDR3 region has 14 residues. In germline, CDR1 is SEHNR, CDR2 FQNEAQ (reference sequence). The CDR3 loop reads CASSLIQGAETQYF. CDR3 sequence (DNA): TGTGCCAGCAGCTTGATCCAGGGGGCGGAGACCCAGTACTTC.

This clone was detected only once. The chain combines TRBV7-6 with TRBJ2-1; tentative D call: TRBD2 (6 bases). The CDR3 has 12 residues. V was cut by 5 bases and J by 9 bases, with 11 bases left in between. Germline CDR1 reads SGHVS; CDR2 reads FNYEAQ. The CDR3 sequence is CASSRLGFEQFF. CDR3 bases: TGTGCCAGCAGCAGACTAGGTTTTGAGCAGTTCTTC.

The chain combines TRBV5-1 with TRBJ2-2; 8 positions agree with TRBD1. The CDR3 totals 14 residues. The V gene's germline CDR1 is SGHRS and CDR2 YFSETQ. Losses at the gene ends were 6 bases for V and 4 bases for J; bases not matched to a gene: 5. DNA for the CDR3: TGCGCCAGCACCAGGGGGCAGCCCACCGGGGAGCTGTTTTTT. This gives the protein CASTRGQPTGELFF. Drawing the rest from reference TRBV5-1 and TRBJ2-2, the complete variable domain is KAGVTQTPRYLIKTRGQQVTLSCSPISGHRSVSWYQQTPGQGLQFLFEYFSETQRNKGNFPGRFSGRQFSNSRSEMNVSTLELGDSALYLCASTRGQPTGELFFGEGSRLTVL.

In DNA, the CDR3 is TGTGCCAGCAGCCGACGGGGATCTGGCGGGGACTCCTACGAGCAGTACTTC. Protein: CASSRRGSGGDSYEQYF. This chain links TRBV7-2 with TRBJ2-7; perhaps TRBD2 as D (6 bases). In germline, CDR1 is SGHTA, CDR2 FQGNSA. This CDR3 comprises 17 residues. Trimming left V 5 bases short and J 0 bases short, with 20 bases between. The full variable domain, with the rest looked up from reference TRBV7-2 and TRBJ2-7, is GAGVSQSPSNKVTEKGKDVELRCDPISGHTALYWYRQSLGQGLEFLIYFQGNSAPDKSGLPSDRFSAERTGGSVSTLTIQRTQQEDSAVYLCASSRRGSGGDSYEQYFGPGTRLTVT.

In its sample, this clone was seen once. The chain joins TRBV19 to TRBJ2-3; D is perhaps TRBD1 or TRBD2 (6 bases each). This CDR3 is 15 amino acids long. The germline CDR1 and CDR2 sequences are LNHDA and SQIVND (reference sequence). V was shortened by 8 bases and J by 2 bases, with 17 bases between the two germline ends. The CDR3 here is CASGGGPSVTDTQYF. DNA for the CDR3: TGTGCCAGTGGAGGGGGGCCATCGGTCACAGATACGCAGTATTTT.

This clone was recorded a few times. This chain uses TRBV19 with TRBJ1-5; weak D call: TRBD1 (6 bases). V was clipped by 8 bases and J by 0 bases, with 11 bases between them. Per germline, CDR1 LNHDA and CDR2 SQIVND (reference sequence). This CDR3 comprises 14 residues. CDR3: CASRGGSSNQPQHF. CDR3 DNA: TGTGCCAGTCGAGGGGGAAGTAGCAATCAGCCCCAGCATTTT.

The rearrangement joins TRBV11-2 to TRBJ2-7; D unclear. The V end was cut by 1 base, the J end by 3 bases, with 7 bases between. Per the germline V gene, CDR1 is SGHAT and CDR2 is FQNNGV. The CDR3 is 13 amino acids. In nucleotides, the CDR3 is TGTGCCAGCAGCTTAGGGAACAACTACGAGCAGTACGTC. It codes for CASSLGNNYEQYV.

The CDR3 nucleotides are TGTGCCAGCAGCTCCCCCGATCAGCCCCAGCATTTT. It yields the protein CASSSPDQPQHF. The rearrangement links TRBV6-6 to TRBJ1-5; unclear D gene. The CDR3 runs to 12 residues. V lost 6 bases, J lost 5 bases, and 8 bases lay in between. Per the germline V gene, CDR1 is MNHNY and CDR2 is SVGAGI (reference sequence).

This clone was detected only a few times. The chain is built from TRBV28 and TRBJ2-3, with D unclear. Germline CDR1 MDHEN, CDR2 SYDVKM. Deletions cut 8 bases from V and 4 bases from J, with 13 bases between. The CDR3 loop spans 13 amino acids. The CDR3 sequence is CASVGYGADTQYF. For the CDR3, the DNA is TGTGCCAGCGTTGGTTATGGTGCAGATACGCAGTATTTT.

The chain links TRBV2 to TRBJ2-7; unclear D gene. Trimming took 0 bases from V and 2 from J, leaving 11 bases between them. This CDR3 comprises 15 residues. Germline V CDR1 and CDR2: SNHLY, FYNNEI. In nucleotides, the CDR3 is TGTGCCAGCAGTGAAGCAGGGTTAAGTGCCTACGAGCAGTACGTC. Its protein is CASSEAGLSAYEQYV.

J is TRBJ2-3 and V is TRBV5-1; no firm D call. V was trimmed by 0 bases and J by 5 bases, leaving 13 bases between them. CDR3 size: 15 residues. Germline V gene sequence: CDR1 SGHRS, CDR2 YFSETQ. The CDR3 protein is CASSLGLGVVDTQYF. CDR3 sequence (DNA): TGCGCCAGCAGCTTGGGGCTAGGCGTGGTAGATACGCAGTATTTT. The complete variable domain, with remaining parts taken from reference TRBV5-1 and TRBJ2-3, reads KAGVTQTPRYLIKTRGQQVTLSCSPISGHRSVSWYQQTPGQGLQFLFEYFSETQRNKGNFPGRFSGRQFSNSRSEMNVSTLELGDSALYLCASSLGLGVVDTQYFGPGTRLTVL.

The chain is built from TRBV20-1 and TRBJ1-2, with no clear D. V lost 6 bases to trimming and J lost 0 bases, with 5 bases between them. In germline, CDR1 is DFQATT, CDR2 SNEGSKA (reference sequence). CDR3 length: 11 amino acids. CDR3 in amino acids: CSAISNYGYTF. The CDR3 DNA follows: TGCAGTGCCATATCTAACTATGGCTACACCTTC.

This chain uses TRBV5-1 with TRBJ1-1; no firm D call. This CDR3 is 13 amino acids long. V lost 0 bases and J 4 bases, leaving 7 bases between the germline ends. From germline, CDR1 is SGHRS and CDR2 YFSETQ. CDR3 protein: CASSLGGSTEAFF. CDR3 nucleotides: TGCGCCAGCAGCTTGGGCGGATCCACTGAAGCTTTCTTT. Full variable domain (outside the CDR3, taken from reference TRBV5-1 and TRBJ1-1): KAGVTQTPRYLIKTRGQQVTLSCSPISGHRSVSWYQQTPGQGLQFLFEYFSETQRNKGNFPGRFSGRQFSNSRSEMNVSTLELGDSALYLCASSLGGSTEAFFGQGTRLTVV.

The chain couples TRBV7-2 to TRBJ2-1; 7 nucleotides line up with TRBD1. The V and J ends lost 1 base and 8 bases, in that order; junction bases with no gene match: 5. CDR3 size: 14 residues. Germline values: CDR1 SGHTA, CDR2 FQGNSA. CDR3: CASSLGDRAYEQFF. DNA for the CDR3: TGTGCCAGCAGCTTAGGAGACAGGGCCTATGAGCAGTTCTTC.

The chain joins TRBV19 to TRBJ1-2; D may be TRBD1 (5 bases). Germline values: CDR1 LNHDA, CDR2 SQIVND (reference sequence). The CDR3 is 11 residues long. Trimming removed 7 bases at V and 5 bases at J, with 8 bases between. The CDR3 DNA is TGTGCCAGTAAGGGGCAGTATGGCTACACCTTC. This sequence encodes CASKGQYGYTF.

The genes are TRBV10-1 and TRBJ1-6, with D unresolved. This CDR3 comprises 14 residues. Germline CDR1 reads WNHNN; CDR2 reads SYGVQD (reference sequence). V was cut by 1 base and J by 9 bases, with 10 bases left in between. CDR3 nucleotide sequence: TGCGCCAGCAGTGAGTTAGGGTTTGGTTCACCCCTCCACTTT. It encodes CASSELGFGSPLHF.

This chain connects TRBV10-2 to TRBJ2-7; D possibly corresponds to TRBD1 (6 bases). The CDR3 is 12 amino acids. Trimming took 4 bases from V and 3 from J, leaving 7 bases between them. The germline gives CDR1 WSHSY, CDR2 SAAADI. The chain's CDR3 is CASSAGVYEQYV. CDR3 DNA: TGCGCCAGCAGTGCAGGGGTCTACGAGCAGTACGTC.

Only one count was recorded for this clone. The V call is TRBV7-2, the J call TRBJ2-7; 14 bases fit TRBD2. The CDR3 runs to 16 residues. J gave up 4 bases and V 1 base, and 3 bases lay outside the gene matches. In germline, CDR1 is SGHTA, CDR2 FQGNSA. The CDR3 DNA is TGTGCCAGCAGCTTAGGACTAGCGGGGGGGCGTTACGAGCAGTACTTC. Its translation is CASSLGLAGGRYEQYF. Looking up the rest from reference TRBV7-2 and TRBJ2-7 gives the full variable domain: GAGVSQSPSNKVTEKGKDVELRCDPISGHTALYWYRQSLGQGLEFLIYFQGNSAPDKSGLPSDRFSAERTGGSVSTLTIQRTQQEDSAVYLCASSLGLAGGRYEQYFGPGTRLTVT.

The V gene is TRBV5-1, the J gene TRBJ1-1; D remains ambiguous. V lost 4 bases to trimming and J lost 1 base, with 11 bases between them. This CDR3 contains 14 residues. CDR1 is SGHRS and CDR2 is YFSETQ in the germline V gene. The CDR3 region is CASSPNNKNTEAFF. The CDR3 DNA reads as TGCGCCAGCAGCCCCAATAACAAGAACACTGAAGCTTTCTTT.

The DNA of the CDR3 is TGTGCCAGCAGCTTATGGGGGGCCGTCAACACTGAAGCTTTCTTT. This translates into CASSLWGAVNTEAFF. The chain combines TRBV7-2 with TRBJ1-1; the D gene is possibly TRBD1 (6 bases). Deletions cut 2 bases from V and 2 bases from J, with 12 bases between. CDR3 length: 15 amino acids. Germline assignment: CDR1 SGHTA and CDR2 FQGNSA.

The chain employs TRBV30 and TRBJ2-6; D remains unclear. With 0 bases removed from V and 9 bases from J, the gap between germline ends came to 9 bases. Germline assignment: CDR1 GTSNPN and CDR2 SVGIG (reference sequence). The CDR3 runs to 13 residues. The CDR3 spells CAWSVQPGNVLTF. In DNA form, the CDR3 reads TGTGCCTGGAGTGTTCAGCCGGGCAACGTCCTGACTTTC.

V and J are TRBV6-6 and TRBJ2-3, with 12 bases lining up with TRBD2. CDR3 size: 16 residues. Germline values: CDR1 MNHNY, CDR2 SVGAGI (reference sequence). With 6 bases clipped from V and 4 bases from J, the junction kept 8 bases outside the gene matches. CDR3 loop: CASRRLAGVWADTQYF. CDR3 sequence (DNA): TGTGCCAGCAGAAGACTAGCGGGGGTATGGGCAGATACGCAGTATTTT.

This chain uses TRBV4-3 with TRBJ1-5; D might be TRBD1 (6 bases). The germline V and J ends were trimmed by 0 bases and 2 bases, with 20 bases remaining between them. The CDR3 loop spans 19 amino acids. Germline CDR1 reads LGHNA; CDR2 reads YSLEER. CDR3 sequence (DNA): TGCGCCAGCAGCCAAGATTGGGGACAAGGCGAATTCGGCAATCAGCCCCAGCATTTT. It specifies CASSQDWGQGEFGNQPQHF.

The J gene is TRBJ2-3, the V gene TRBV6-5, with D tentatively TRBD2 (6 bases). Germline V lookup: CDR1 MNHEY, CDR2 SVGAGI. This CDR3 is 13 amino acids long. V was clipped by 6 bases and J by 1 base, with 8 bases between them. The CDR3 spells CASRTRGTDTQYF. The CDR3 DNA follows: TGTGCCAGCAGGACTAGGGGCACAGATACGCAGTATTTT.

Notes on this clone: The junction departs from germline at one end; a sequencing error may be responsible. CDR3 DNA sequence: TGTGCCAGCAGCATCGGGGGCCAAGGGACCCAGTACTTC. This translates into CASSIGGQGTQYF. The rearrangement uses TRBV7-9 and TRBJ2-5; D tentatively reads TRBD1 or TRBD2 (6 bases each). The V gene's germline CDR1 is SEHNR and CDR2 FQNEAQ (reference sequence). This CDR3 spans 13 amino acids.

CDR3 bases: TGTGCCAGTAGTATTGGGCTAAACAATGAGCAGTTCTTC. Its protein is CASSIGLNNEQFF. V usage is TRBV19 and J usage is TRBJ2-1; D unclear. The CDR3 is made up of 13 amino acids. V was shortened by 3 bases and J by 5 bases, with 8 bases between the two germline ends. Germline-derived CDR1 and CDR2 are LNHDA and SQIVND (reference sequence).

The rearrangement uses TRBV27 and TRBJ2-1, with TRBD1 identical over 7 bases. Looked up from germline, CDR1 is MNHEY and CDR2 is SMNVEV (reference sequence). V lost 6 bases to trimming and J lost 6 bases; unmatched junction nucleotides: 32. This CDR3 region has 22 residues. As DNA, the CDR3 is TGTGCCAGCAGCCCCAGCACAATTCGGGACAGAGTAGTAGTGGAAACGGGCAATGAGCAGTTCTTC. Its translation: CASSPSTIRDRVVVETGNEQFF.